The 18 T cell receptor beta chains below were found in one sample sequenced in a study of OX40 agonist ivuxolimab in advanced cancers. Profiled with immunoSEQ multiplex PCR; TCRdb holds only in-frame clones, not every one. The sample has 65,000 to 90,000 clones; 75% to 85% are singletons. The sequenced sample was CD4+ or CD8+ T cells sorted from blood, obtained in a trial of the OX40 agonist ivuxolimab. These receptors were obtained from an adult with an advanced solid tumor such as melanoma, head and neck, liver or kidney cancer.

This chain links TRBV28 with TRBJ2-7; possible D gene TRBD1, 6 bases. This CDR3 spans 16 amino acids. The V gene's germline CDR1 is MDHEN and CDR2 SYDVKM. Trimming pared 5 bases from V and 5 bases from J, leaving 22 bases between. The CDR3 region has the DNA TGTGCCAGCAGTCCGACAGGCCCCCACTCCAGGGACGAGCAGTACTTC. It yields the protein CASSPTGPHSRDEQYF.

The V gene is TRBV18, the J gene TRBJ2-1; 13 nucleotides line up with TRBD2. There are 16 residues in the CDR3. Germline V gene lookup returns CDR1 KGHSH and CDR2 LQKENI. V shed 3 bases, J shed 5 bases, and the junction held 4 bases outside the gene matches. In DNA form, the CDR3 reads TGTGCCAGCTCACCGCGGGGACTAGCGGGAAACAATGAGCAGTTCTTC. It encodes CASSPRGLAGNNEQFF.

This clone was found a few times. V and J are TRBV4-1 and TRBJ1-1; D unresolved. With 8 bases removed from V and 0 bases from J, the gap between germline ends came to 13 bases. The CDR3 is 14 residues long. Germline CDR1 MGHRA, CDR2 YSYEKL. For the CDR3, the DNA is TGCGCCAGCCGAGGTCCCCTCATGAACACTGAAGCTTTCTTT. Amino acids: CASRGPLMNTEAFF.

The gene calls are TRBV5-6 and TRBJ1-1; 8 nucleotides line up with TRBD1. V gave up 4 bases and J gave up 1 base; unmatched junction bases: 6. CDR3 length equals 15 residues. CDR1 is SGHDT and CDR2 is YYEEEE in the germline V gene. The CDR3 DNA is TGTGCCAGCAGCCCCGGACAGGGAAGGAACACTGAAGCTTTCTTT. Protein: CASSPGQGRNTEAFF.

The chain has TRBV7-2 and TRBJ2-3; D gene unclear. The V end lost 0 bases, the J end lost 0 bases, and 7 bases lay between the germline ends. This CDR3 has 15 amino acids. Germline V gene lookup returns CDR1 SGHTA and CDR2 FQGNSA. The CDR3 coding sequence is TGTGCCAGCAGCTTAGCATCCACTAGCACAGATACGCAGTATTTT. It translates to CASSLASTSTDTQYF.

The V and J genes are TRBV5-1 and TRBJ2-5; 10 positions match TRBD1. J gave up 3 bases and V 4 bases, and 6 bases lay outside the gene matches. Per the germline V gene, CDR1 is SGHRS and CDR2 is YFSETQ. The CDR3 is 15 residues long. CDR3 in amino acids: CASSNQDRGEETQYF. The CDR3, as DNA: TGCGCCAGCAGCAATCAGGACAGGGGGGAAGAGACCCAGTACTTC.

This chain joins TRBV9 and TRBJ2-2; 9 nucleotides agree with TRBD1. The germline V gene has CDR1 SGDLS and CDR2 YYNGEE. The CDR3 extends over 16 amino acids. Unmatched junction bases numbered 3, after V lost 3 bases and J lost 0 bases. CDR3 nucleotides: TGTGCCAGCAGCGCACGGACAGGGGCGAACACCGGGGAGCTGTTTTTT. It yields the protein CASSARTGANTGELFF.

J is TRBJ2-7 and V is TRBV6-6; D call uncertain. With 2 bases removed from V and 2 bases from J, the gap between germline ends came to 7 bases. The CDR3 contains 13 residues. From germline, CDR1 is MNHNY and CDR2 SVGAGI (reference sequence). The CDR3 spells CASSYMAAYEQYF. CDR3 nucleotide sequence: TGTGCCAGCAGTTACATGGCCGCCTACGAGCAGTACTTC.

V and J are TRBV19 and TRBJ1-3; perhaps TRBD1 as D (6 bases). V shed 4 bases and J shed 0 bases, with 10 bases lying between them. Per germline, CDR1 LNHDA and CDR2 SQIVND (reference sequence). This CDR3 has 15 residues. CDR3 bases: TGTGCCAGTAGTACCTCAGGGGCCTCTGGAAACACCATATATTTT. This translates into CASSTSGASGNTIYF.

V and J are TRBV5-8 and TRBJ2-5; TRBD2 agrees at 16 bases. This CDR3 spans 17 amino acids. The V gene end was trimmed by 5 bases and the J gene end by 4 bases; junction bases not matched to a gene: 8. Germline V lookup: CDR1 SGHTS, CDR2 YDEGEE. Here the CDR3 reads CASRSGTSGGAGETQYF. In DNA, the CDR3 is TGTGCCAGCAGATCCGGGACTAGCGGGGGGGCCGGAGAGACCCAGTACTTC.

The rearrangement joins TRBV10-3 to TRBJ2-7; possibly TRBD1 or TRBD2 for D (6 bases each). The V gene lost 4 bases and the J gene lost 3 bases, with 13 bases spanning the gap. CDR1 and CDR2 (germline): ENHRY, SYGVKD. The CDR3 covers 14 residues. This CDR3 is CAISATGRNYEQYF. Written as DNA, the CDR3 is TGTGCCATCAGTGCAACAGGGAGGAACTACGAGCAGTACTTC.

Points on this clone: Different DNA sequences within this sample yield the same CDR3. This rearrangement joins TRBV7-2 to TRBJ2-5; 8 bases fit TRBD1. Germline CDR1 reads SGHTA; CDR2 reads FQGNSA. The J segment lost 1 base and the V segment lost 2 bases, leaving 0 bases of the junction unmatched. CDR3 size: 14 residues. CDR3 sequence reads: CASSLTGGQETQYF. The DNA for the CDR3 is TGTGCCAGCAGCTTAACAGGGGGCCAAGAGACCCAGTACTTC.

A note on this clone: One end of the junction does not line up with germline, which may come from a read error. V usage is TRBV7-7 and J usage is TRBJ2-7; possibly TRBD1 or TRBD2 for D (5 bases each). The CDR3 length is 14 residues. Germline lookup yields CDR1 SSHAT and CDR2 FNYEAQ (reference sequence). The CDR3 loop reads CASSPGVVGAEQYF. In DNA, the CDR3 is TGTGCTAGCAGCCCCGGGGTGGTTGGGGCCGAGCAGTACTTC.

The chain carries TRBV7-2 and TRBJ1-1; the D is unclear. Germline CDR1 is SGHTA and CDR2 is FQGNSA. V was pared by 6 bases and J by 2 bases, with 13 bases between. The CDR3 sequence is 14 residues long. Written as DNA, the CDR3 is TGTGCCAGCAGACCGCGGACGGGAAACACTGAAGCTTTCTTT. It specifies CASRPRTGNTEAFF.

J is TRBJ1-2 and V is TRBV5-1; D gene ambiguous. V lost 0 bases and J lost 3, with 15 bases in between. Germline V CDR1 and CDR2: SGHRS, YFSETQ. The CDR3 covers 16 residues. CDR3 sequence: CASSLGPASRDYGYTF. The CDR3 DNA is TGCGCCAGCAGCTTGGGTCCTGCGAGTAGGGACTATGGCTACACCTTC.

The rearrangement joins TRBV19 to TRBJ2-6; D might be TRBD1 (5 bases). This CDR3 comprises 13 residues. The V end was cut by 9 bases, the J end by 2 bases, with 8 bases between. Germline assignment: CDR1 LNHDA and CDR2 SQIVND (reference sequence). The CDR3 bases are TGTGCCAGCAGGGATCCTGGGGCCAACGTCCTGACTTTC. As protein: CASRDPGANVLTF.

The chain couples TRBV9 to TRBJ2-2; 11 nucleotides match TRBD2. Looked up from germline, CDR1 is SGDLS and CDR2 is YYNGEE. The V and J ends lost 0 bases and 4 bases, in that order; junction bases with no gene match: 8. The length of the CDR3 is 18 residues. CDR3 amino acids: CASSVGGSGGALTGELFF. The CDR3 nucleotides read TGTGCCAGCAGCGTAGGTGGTAGCGGGGGGGCGCTCACCGGGGAGCTGTTTTTT. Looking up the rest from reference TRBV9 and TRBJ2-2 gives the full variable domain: DSGVTQTPKHLITATGQRVTLRCSPRSGDLSVYWYQQSLDQGLQFLIQYYNGEERAKGNILERFSAQQFPDLHSELNLSSLELGDSALYFCASSVGGSGGALTGELFFGEGSRLTVL.

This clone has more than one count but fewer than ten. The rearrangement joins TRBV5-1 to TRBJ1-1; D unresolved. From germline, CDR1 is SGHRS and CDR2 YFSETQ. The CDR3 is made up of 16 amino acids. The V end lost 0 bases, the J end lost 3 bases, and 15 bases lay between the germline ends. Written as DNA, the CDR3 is TGCGCCAGCAGCTTGGGAAGGTCTGGTGGGGACACTGAAGCTTTCTTT. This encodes CASSLGRSGGDTEAFF.